This TCR beta chain was retrieved from a study of identical twins. Study-wide results and caveats: Interpretation of the results relied on cross-sectional statistical analysis and not on following the same donors.

It was template switching that added a universal primer site, and there were unique molecular identifiers on the cDNA. MiXCR, run by TCRdb on the 5' RACE reads, gives a single entry per CDR3 protein. Seen here are about 210,000 distinct CDR3 sequences, roughly 9.4% observed once, and the top ten hold about 5.2%. The germline V gene encodes CDR1 DFQATT and CDR2 SNEGSKA (reference sequence). The CDR3 is 14 amino acids. Trimming cost V 3 bases and J 6 bases, with 18 bases left between them. This clonotype was seen many times. Its antigen remains unknown. This receptor was taken from a woman aged 18-35 years in good health. The specimen was memory (CD45RO+) T cells sorted from blood. The rearrangement uses TRBV20-1 and TRBJ2-7; D is perhaps TRBD2 (6 bases). This CDR3 reads CSARTGTEAGEQYF. The CDR3 coding sequence is TGCAGTGCTAGGACTGGGACGGAAGCGGGCGAGCAGTACTTC.